A selection of T cell receptor beta chains follows, all from one sample in a study of blood T cell repertoires in COVID-19. TCRdb's copy holds only in-frame clones and misses some; the assay was immunoSEQ multiplex PCR. The sample gives under 130,000 clones, approximately 80% of which show up once; approximately 22% is in the top ten. Source material: peripheral blood. These receptors came from a man between 65 and 80 years old with active or convalescent COVID-19. CDR3s include the opening cysteine and the closing phenylalanine or tryptophan. The D gene is left open where the match is weak. The size entry is marked missing in some rows and otherwise reads once, few, many or a size class.

d_call	v_call	clone_size	j_call	cdr3_aa	cdr3_nt
TRBD1	TRBV6-7	.	TRBJ2-7	CASSYTFTTRTGENEQYF	TGTGCCAGCAGTTACACTTTCACAACCCGGACAGGGGAGAACGAGCAGTACTTC
TRBD1	TRBV29-1	.	TRBJ1-1	CSVEDRGRTEAFF	TGCAGCGTGGAAGACAGGGGGAGGACTGAAGCTTTCTTT
.	TRBV20-1	.	TRBJ1-1	CSATPVYEAFF	TGCAGTGCTACCCCGGTCTACGAAGCTTTCTTT
TRBD1	TRBV5-6	.	TRBJ1-6	CASSLARTGGGSPLHF	TGTGCCAGCAGCTTGGCAAGGACAGGGGGTGGTTCACCCCTCCACTTT
.	TRBV5-1	once	TRBJ2-7	CASSFRVQSYEQYF	TGCGCCAGCAGCTTCCGGGTCCAATCCTACGAGCAGTACTTC
TRBD1	TRBV6-5	.	TRBJ2-7	CASSHWDRGTYEQYF	TGTGCCAGCAGTCACTGGGACAGGGGGACCTACGAGCAGTACTTC
.	TRBV11-1	.	TRBJ1-4	CASSLARGNQFF	TGTGCCAGCAGCTTAGCCCGAGGAAACCAGTTTTTT
TRBD1	TRBV6-4	.	TRBJ2-3	CASRDRSSTDTQYF	TGTGCCAGCAGGGACAGGAGTAGCACAGATACGCAGTATTTT
.	TRBV27	.	TRBJ1-2	CASSGRVAGYTF	TGTGCCAGCAGTGGCAGGGTGGCTGGCTACACCTTC
.	TRBV5-1	.	TRBJ2-7	CASSLFAGSGEQYF	TGCGCCAGCAGCTTGTTTGCAGGGTCCGGCGAGCAGTACTTC
TRBD1	TRBV5-6	few	TRBJ2-7	CASRGTGISGEQYF	TGTGCCAGCAGGGGGACAGGGATTTCGGGGGAGCAGTACTTC
.	TRBV5-4	.	TRBJ1-3	CASSFGGVSGNTIYF	TGTGCCAGCAGTTTCGGCGGGGTCTCTGGAAACACCATATATTTT
TRBD2	TRBV5-6	few	TRBJ2-1	CASSFGTSDNEQFF	TGTGCCAGCAGCTTCGGGACTAGCGACAATGAGCAGTTCTTC
TRBD1	TRBV19	.	TRBJ2-7	CASSIRSGQGPYEQYF	TGTGCCAGTAGTATTAGGTCGGGACAGGGCCCCTACGAGCAGTACTTC
TRBD1	TRBV30	.	TRBJ2-5	CAWSVQGETQYF	TGTGCCTGGAGTGTACAGGGGGAGACCCAGTACTTC
.	TRBV5-1	.	TRBJ2-1	CASSLGQHNEQFF	TGCGCCAGCAGCCTAGGACAACACAATGAGCAGTTCTTC
TRBD1	TRBV10-3	.	TRBJ2-2	CAIRDRDDAGELFF	TGTGCCATCAGGGACAGGGATGATGCCGGGGAGCTGTTTTTT
.	TRBV19	.	TRBJ1-6	CASRSRGDNSPLHF	TGTGCCAGTAGGTCCCGCGGGGACAATTCACCCCTCCACTTT
.	TRBV7-3	once	TRBJ2-2	CASRESRNTGELFF	TGTGCCAGCAGGGAGAGCCGGAACACCGGGGAGCTGTTTTTT
.	TRBV2	.	TRBJ1-5	CASSDFSQREVSNQPQHF	TGTGCCAGCAGTGATTTTTCCCAGAGGGAAGTCAGCAATCAGCCCCAGCATTTT
TRBD2	TRBV2	.	TRBJ2-3	CASSLTSGRSDTQYF	TGTGCCAGCAGCTTGACTAGCGGGAGATCAGATACGCAGTATTTT
.	TRBV12-5	few	TRBJ1-5	CASGPPDRSNQPQHF	TGTGCTAGTGGTCCCCCCGACAGGAGCAATCAGCCCCAGCATTTT
.	TRBV6-5	.	TRBJ1-1	CASSYLTNTEAFF	TGTGCCAGCAGTTACCTCACAAACACTGAAGCTTTCTTT
TRBD1	TRBV5-4	.	TRBJ2-6	CASSRQGDSGANVLTF	TGTGCCAGCAGCCGACAGGGGGATTCGGGGGCCAACGTCCTGACTTTC
TRBD1	TRBV24-1	.	TRBJ1-1	CATSDRTGGTEAFF	TGTGCCACCAGTGACCGGACAGGGGGCACTGAAGCTTTCTTT
.	TRBV19	.	TRBJ2-1	CASSPNSAGFYNEQFF	TGTGCCAGTAGCCCAAATTCCGCGGGGTTTTATAATGAGCAGTTCTTC
.	TRBV5-6	.	TRBJ1-5	CASSLASMGGGNQPQHF	TGTGCCAGCAGCTTGGCCTCCATGGGAGGAGGTAATCAGCCCCAGCATTTT
.	TRBV7-9	.	TRBJ1-2	CASSLAEGAGYGYTF	TGTGCCAGCAGCTTAGCCGAGGGCGCGGGCTATGGCTACACCTTC
TRBD1	TRBV3-1/TRBV3-2	.	TRBJ1-1	CASSLGQGNEAFF	TGTGCCAGCAGCCTGGGACAGGGAAATGAAGCTTTCTTT
TRBD1	TRBV9	.	TRBJ2-7	CASARQGISYEQYF	TGTGCCAGCGCGAGACAGGGGATATCCTACGAGCAGTACTTC
TRBD1	TRBV2	.	TRBJ1-2	CASSKTGSGGYTF	TGTGCCAGCAGTAAGACAGGGTCGGGTGGCTACACCTTC
TRBD1	TRBV28	.	TRBJ1-1	CASRDRVNTEAFF	TGTGCCAGCAGGGACAGGGTGAACACTGAAGCTTTCTTT
.	TRBV28	.	TRBJ1-3	CASSLRGGSGNTIYF	TGTGCCAGCAGTTTGAGGGGGGGCTCTGGAAACACCATATATTTT
.	TRBV6-5	.	TRBJ1-6	CASSSEGRGNSPLHF	TGTGCCAGCAGTTCTGAGGGCAGGGGAAATTCACCCCTCCACTTT
TRBD1	TRBV28	.	TRBJ2-1	CASSSRGTGGPNNEQFF	TGTGCCAGCAGTTCTAGAGGGACAGGGGGCCCAAACAATGAGCAGTTCTTC
TRBD1	TRBV5-6	.	TRBJ1-4	CASSLGGQGINEKLFF	TGTGCCAGCAGCTTGGGGGGACAGGGGATTAATGAAAAACTGTTTTTT
TRBD2	TRBV2	.	TRBJ2-5	CASSDERGSLETQYF	TGTGCCAGCAGTGATGAGCGGGGGTCCCTGGAGACCCAGTACTTC
TRBD1	TRBV9	few	TRBJ1-2	CASSARQGASSGYTF	TGTGCCAGCAGCGCTAGACAGGGGGCGTCAAGTGGCTACACCTTC
TRBD1	TRBV28	.	TRBJ2-7	CASSFPGDRLTYEQYF	TGTGCCAGCAGTTTCCCAGGGGACAGGTTGACCTACGAGCAGTACTTC